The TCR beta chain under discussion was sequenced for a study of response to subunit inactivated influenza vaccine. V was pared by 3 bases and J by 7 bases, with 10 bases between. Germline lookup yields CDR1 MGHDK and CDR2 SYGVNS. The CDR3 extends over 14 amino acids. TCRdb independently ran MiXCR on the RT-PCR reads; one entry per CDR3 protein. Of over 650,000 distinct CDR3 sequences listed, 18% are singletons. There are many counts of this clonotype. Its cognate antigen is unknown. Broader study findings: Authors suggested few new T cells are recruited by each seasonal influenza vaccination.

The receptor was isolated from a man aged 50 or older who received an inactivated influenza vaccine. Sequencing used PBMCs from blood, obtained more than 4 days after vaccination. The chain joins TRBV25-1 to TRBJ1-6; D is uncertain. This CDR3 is CASSDAGINSPLHF. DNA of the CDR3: TGTGCCAGCAGTGACGCTGGGATCAATTCACCCCTCCACTTT.